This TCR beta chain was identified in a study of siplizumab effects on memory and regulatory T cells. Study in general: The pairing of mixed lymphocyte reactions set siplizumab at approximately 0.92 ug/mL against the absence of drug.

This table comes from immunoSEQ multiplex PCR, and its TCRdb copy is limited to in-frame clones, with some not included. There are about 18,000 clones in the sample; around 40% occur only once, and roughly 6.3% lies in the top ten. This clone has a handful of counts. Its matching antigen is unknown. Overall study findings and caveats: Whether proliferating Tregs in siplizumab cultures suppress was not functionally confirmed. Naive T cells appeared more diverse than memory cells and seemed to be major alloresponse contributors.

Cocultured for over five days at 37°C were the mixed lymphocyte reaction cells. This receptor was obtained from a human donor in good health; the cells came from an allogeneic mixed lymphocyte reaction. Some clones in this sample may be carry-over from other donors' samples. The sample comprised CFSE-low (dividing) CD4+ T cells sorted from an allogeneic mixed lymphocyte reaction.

CDR3 nucleotide sequence: TGTGCCAGCAGCGTAGGAGGGGTGGCGGGAGAGACCCAGTACTTC. Translating gives CASSVGGVAGETQYF. The rearrangement uses TRBV9 and TRBJ2-5; D tentatively reads TRBD1 or TRBD2 (5 bases each). V was clipped by 0 bases and J by 4 bases, with 13 bases between them. From germline, CDR1 is SGDLS and CDR2 YYNGEE. This CDR3 is 15 amino acids long.